This T cell receptor (beta chain) was observed in a study of blood T cell repertoires in COVID-19. As for the study in general: Samples of COVID-19 (acute and convalescent) were obtained from the United States, Italy and Spain. T cells, B-cell-depleted T cells, or PBMCs supplied cDNA or gDNA.

Per the original data handling: Estimation of nucleated cell counts was performed using reference gene primer amplification. Profiling relied on immunoSEQ multiplex PCR, and the TCRdb table lists in-frame clones only, not all of them. V and J calls and clone size are as listed in that table; D and trimming were resolved from the DNA. The sample has about 280,000 clones; around 88% are singletons. V shed 5 bases, J shed 5 bases, and the junction held 8 bases outside the gene matches. Germline V gives CDR1 LGHDT, CDR2 YNNKEL (reference sequence). There are 14 residues in the CDR3. This receptor was identified in a middle-aged man with acute or convalescent COVID-19. V and J are TRBV3-1 (or the pseudogene TRBV3-2) and TRBJ2-5, with 7 bases identical to TRBD1. Input material: peripheral blood. CDR3 sequence: CASSFTTGAETQYF. CDR3 sequence (DNA): TGTGCCAGCAGCTTTACCACAGGGGCGGAGACCCAGTACTTC.